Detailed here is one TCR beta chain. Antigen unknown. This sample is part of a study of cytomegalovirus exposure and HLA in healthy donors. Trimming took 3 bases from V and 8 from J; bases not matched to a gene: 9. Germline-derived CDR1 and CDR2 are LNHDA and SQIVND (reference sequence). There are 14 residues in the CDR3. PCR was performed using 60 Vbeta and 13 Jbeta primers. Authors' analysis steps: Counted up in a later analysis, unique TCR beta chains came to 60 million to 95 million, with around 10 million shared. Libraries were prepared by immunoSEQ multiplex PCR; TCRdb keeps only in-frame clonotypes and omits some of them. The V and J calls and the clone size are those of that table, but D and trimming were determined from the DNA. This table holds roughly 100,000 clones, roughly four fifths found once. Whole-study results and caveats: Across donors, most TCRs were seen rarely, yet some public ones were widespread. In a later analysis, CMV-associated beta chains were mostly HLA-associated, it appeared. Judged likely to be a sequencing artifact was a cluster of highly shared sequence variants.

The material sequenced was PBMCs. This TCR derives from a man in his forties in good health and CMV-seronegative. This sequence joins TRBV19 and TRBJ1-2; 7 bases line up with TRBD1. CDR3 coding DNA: TGTGCCAGTAGTATCAGGGGGATTCCTAGGGGCTACACCTTC. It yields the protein CASSIRGIPRGYTF.